This is a list of T cell receptor beta chains from one sample in a study of T cell repertoires in cytomegalovirus infection. TCRdb recomputed calls from the reads with MiXCR, one row per CDR3 protein. The data show roughly 51,000 distinct CDR3 sequences, around 18% seen once. These receptors lack a known antigen. The input for sequencing was CD8+ T cells from cultured PBMCs, taken from culture after CMV antigen stimulation. The source of these receptors is a human donor in good health (CMV status not recorded). Some clones in this sample may be carry-over from other donors' samples. Each CDR3 is given with its conserved first and last residue. A D gene is named only where the DNA matches it firmly. Only some rows state a clone size, as once, few, many or a class for expanded clones.

v_call: TRBV7-3; cdr3_length: 19; d_call: TRBD1; j_call: TRBJ2-1; clone_size: -; cdr3_aa: CASSLKPPGDRGFGNEQFF; cdr3_nt: TGTGCCAGCAGCTTAAAACCCCCGGGGGACAGGGGGTTCGGGAATGAGCAGTTCTTC
v_call: TRBV28; cdr3_length: 16; d_call: TRBD2; j_call: TRBJ2-5; clone_size: -; cdr3_aa: CASSPLGASGKETQYF; cdr3_nt: TGTGCCAGCAGCCCCCTCGGGGCTAGCGGGAAAGAGACCCAGTACTTC
v_call: TRBV7-2; cdr3_length: 17; d_call: -; j_call: TRBJ1-2; clone_size: few; cdr3_aa: CASSLVGDPLLNYGYTF; cdr3_nt: TGTGCCAGCAGCTTAGTTGGGGATCCCCTCCTTAACTATGGCTACACCTTC
v_call: TRBV23-1; cdr3_length: 15; d_call: TRBD1; j_call: TRBJ2-7; clone_size: few; cdr3_aa: CASSQRTGGVYEQYF; cdr3_nt: TGCGCCAGCAGTCAAAGGACAGGGGGTGTCTACGAGCAGTACTTC
v_call: TRBV7-8; cdr3_length: 12; d_call: -; j_call: TRBJ2-7; clone_size: few; cdr3_aa: CASSPLNSEQYF; cdr3_nt: TGTGCCAGCAGCCCTCTAAACTCCGAGCAGTACTTC
v_call: TRBV7-2; cdr3_length: 17; d_call: -; j_call: TRBJ2-7; clone_size: -; cdr3_aa: CASSLDITKRAYYEQYF; cdr3_nt: TGTGCCAGCAGCTTAGATATCACGAAGCGGGCCTACTACGAGCAGTACTTC
v_call: TRBV12-3/TRBV12-4; cdr3_length: 15; d_call: -; j_call: TRBJ2-7; clone_size: once; cdr3_aa: CASSPREGAKDEQYF; cdr3_nt: TGTGCCAGCAGTCCCAGGGAGGGGGCGAAAGACGAGCAGTACTTC
v_call: TRBV5-4; cdr3_length: 17; d_call: -; j_call: TRBJ2-6; clone_size: -; cdr3_aa: CASTIDRSGYGANVLTF; cdr3_nt: TGTGCCAGCACCATAGACAGGTCAGGATACGGGGCCAACGTCCTGACTTTC
v_call: TRBV6-1; cdr3_length: 16; d_call: TRBD1; j_call: TRBJ1-1; clone_size: many; cdr3_aa: CASSQGQTGAGTEAFF; cdr3_nt: TGTGCCAGCAGTCAGGGACAGACAGGGGCAGGGACTGAAGCTTTCTTT
v_call: TRBV19; cdr3_length: 15; d_call: TRBD1; j_call: TRBJ2-2; clone_size: few; cdr3_aa: CASSPGTGNTGELFF; cdr3_nt: TGTGCCAGTAGTCCCGGGACAGGGAACACCGGGGAGCTGTTTTTT
v_call: TRBV3-1; cdr3_length: 15; d_call: -; j_call: TRBJ2-7; clone_size: few; cdr3_aa: CASSQDGQENYEQYF; cdr3_nt: TGTGCCAGCAGCCAAGATGGGCAGGAGAACTACGAGCAGTACTTC
v_call: TRBV7-2; cdr3_length: 15; d_call: -; j_call: TRBJ2-1; clone_size: few; cdr3_aa: CASSESSVTYNEQFF; cdr3_nt: TGTGCCAGCAGCGAGTCTAGCGTGACCTACAATGAGCAGTTCTTC
v_call: TRBV7-9; cdr3_length: 12; d_call: -; j_call: TRBJ2-7; clone_size: many; cdr3_aa: CAIGRTVYEQYF; cdr3_nt: TGTGCCATTGGCCGTACCGTCTACGAGCAGTACTTC
v_call: TRBV12-3/TRBV12-4; cdr3_length: 14; d_call: -; j_call: TRBJ1-1; clone_size: few; cdr3_aa: CASSFTLMNTEAFF; cdr3_nt: TGTGCCAGCAGTTTCACGCTTATGAACACTGAAGCTTTCTTT
v_call: TRBV4-1; cdr3_length: 14; d_call: -; j_call: TRBJ1-2; clone_size: few; cdr3_aa: CASSPGQRNYGYTF; cdr3_nt: TGCGCCAGCAGCCCCGGACAGAGAAACTATGGCTACACCTTC
v_call: TRBV6-2/TRBV6-3; cdr3_length: 16; d_call: -; j_call: TRBJ1-1; clone_size: -; cdr3_aa: CASSYDPGRKNTEAFF; cdr3_nt: TGTGCCAGCAGCTACGATCCGGGGCGTAAGAACACTGAAGCTTTCTTT
v_call: TRBV4-3; cdr3_length: 15; d_call: -; j_call: TRBJ2-1; clone_size: -; cdr3_aa: CASSQDESSANEQFF; cdr3_nt: TGCGCCAGCAGCCAAGATGAGTCTAGCGCAAATGAGCAGTTCTTC
v_call: TRBV6-6; cdr3_length: 15; d_call: -; j_call: TRBJ1-2; clone_size: few; cdr3_aa: CASSYSGGQNYGYTF; cdr3_nt: TGTGCCAGCAGTTACTCTGGGGGTCAGAACTATGGCTACACCTTC
v_call: TRBV12-3/TRBV12-4; cdr3_length: 13; d_call: TRBD1; j_call: TRBJ1-1; clone_size: -; cdr3_aa: CASSPTGRTEAFF; cdr3_nt: TGTGCCAGCAGTCCGACAGGGAGGACTGAAGCTTTCTTT
v_call: TRBV7-6; cdr3_length: 13; d_call: -; j_call: TRBJ2-3; clone_size: -; cdr3_aa: CASSSGGTDTQYF; cdr3_nt: TGTGCCAGCAGCTCCGGGGGCACAGATACGCAGTATTTT
v_call: TRBV7-2; cdr3_length: 16; d_call: -; j_call: TRBJ2-1; clone_size: few; cdr3_aa: CASSLRSGFSYNEQFF; cdr3_nt: TGTGCCAGCAGCTTACGAAGCGGGTTCTCCTACAATGAGCAGTTCTTC
v_call: TRBV7-2; cdr3_length: 15; d_call: -; j_call: TRBJ1-4; clone_size: -; cdr3_aa: CASSRDITTNEKLFF; cdr3_nt: TGTGCCAGCAGCCGCGACATCACAACTAATGAAAAACTGTTTTTT
v_call: TRBV7-9; cdr3_length: 17; d_call: TRBD2; j_call: TRBJ2-3; clone_size: few; cdr3_aa: CASSFPSLAGPTDTQYF; cdr3_nt: TGTGCCAGCAGCTTCCCTTCTTTAGCGGGACCCACAGATACGCAGTATTTT
v_call: TRBV7-2; cdr3_length: 16; d_call: TRBD2; j_call: TRBJ2-1; clone_size: -; cdr3_aa: CASSHGLAGAGDEQFF; cdr3_nt: TGTGCCAGCAGCCATGGACTAGCGGGAGCGGGGGATGAGCAGTTCTTC
v_call: TRBV7-2; cdr3_length: 15; d_call: TRBD1; j_call: TRBJ2-7; clone_size: -; cdr3_aa: CASSLLGQGAYEQYF; cdr3_nt: TGTGCCAGCAGCTTATTAGGACAGGGGGCTTACGAGCAGTACTTC
v_call: TRBV4-1; cdr3_length: 17; d_call: TRBD2; j_call: TRBJ2-1; clone_size: few; cdr3_aa: CASSPRVAGGSADEQFF; cdr3_nt: TGCGCCAGCAGCCCCCGAGTAGCGGGGGGCTCCGCGGATGAGCAGTTCTTC
v_call: TRBV6-1; cdr3_length: 13; d_call: -; j_call: TRBJ2-1; clone_size: many; cdr3_aa: CASRRDAHNEQFF; cdr3_nt: TGTGCCAGTAGACGGGACGCTCACAATGAGCAGTTCTTC
v_call: TRBV19; cdr3_length: 15; d_call: -; j_call: TRBJ2-3; clone_size: -; cdr3_aa: CASSIVTGRADTQYF; cdr3_nt: TGTGCCAGTAGTATTGTGACGGGACGAGCAGATACGCAGTATTTT
v_call: TRBV9; cdr3_length: 17; d_call: TRBD1; j_call: TRBJ2-5; clone_size: -; cdr3_aa: CASSSGQGLLRPETQYF; cdr3_nt: TGTGCCAGCAGCTCGGGACAGGGCCTTCTTCGACCAGAGACCCAGTACTTC
v_call: TRBV10-3; cdr3_length: 14; d_call: -; j_call: TRBJ2-2; clone_size: many; cdr3_aa: CAISEPGTDGELFF; cdr3_nt: TGTGCCATCAGTGAGCCCGGGACGGACGGGGAGCTGTTTTTT